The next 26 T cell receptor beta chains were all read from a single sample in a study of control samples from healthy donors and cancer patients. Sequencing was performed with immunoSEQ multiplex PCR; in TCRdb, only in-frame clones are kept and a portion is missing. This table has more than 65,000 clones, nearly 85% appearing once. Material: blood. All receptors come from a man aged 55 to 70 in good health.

The CDR3 is CASIKGGSGANVLTF. In DNA, the CDR3 is TGTGCCAGTATTAAGGGGGGCTCTGGGGCCAACGTCCTGACTTTC. The rearrangement uses TRBV19 and TRBJ2-6, with D perhaps assigned TRBD1 or TRBD2 (6 bases each). CDR1 LNHDA and CDR2 SQIVND come from the germline V gene (reference sequence). This CDR3 is 15 amino acids long. V lost 7 bases to trimming and J lost 0 bases, with 10 bases between them.

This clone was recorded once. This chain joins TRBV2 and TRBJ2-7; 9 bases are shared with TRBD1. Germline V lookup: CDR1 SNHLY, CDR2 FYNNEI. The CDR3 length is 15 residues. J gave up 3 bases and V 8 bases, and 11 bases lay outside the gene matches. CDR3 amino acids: CASLTYRGPIYEQYF. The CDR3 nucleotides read TGTGCCAGCCTAACCTACAGGGGGCCCATCTACGAGCAGTACTTC.

CDR3 amino acids: CASSSTDLHSGNTIYF. CDR3 DNA sequence: TGTGCCAGCAGCTCTACAGACTTACACTCTGGAAACACCATATATTTT. V gene TRBV7-8 combines with J gene TRBJ1-3; no reliable D call. The CDR3 is made up of 16 amino acids. The germline V gene encodes CDR1 SGHVS and CDR2 FQNEAQ. V was trimmed by 4 bases and J by 0 bases, leaving 13 bases between them.

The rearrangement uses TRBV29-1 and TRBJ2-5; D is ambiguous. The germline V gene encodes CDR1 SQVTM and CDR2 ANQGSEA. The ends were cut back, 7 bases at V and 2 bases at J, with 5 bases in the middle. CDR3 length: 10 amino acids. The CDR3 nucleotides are TGCAGCGCAACTCAAGAGACCCAGTACTTC. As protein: CSATQETQYF.

This CDR3 is CASSQSPGGTEAFF. The DNA of the CDR3 is TGTGCCAGCAGCCAAAGTCCAGGGGGGACTGAAGCTTTCTTT. The V gene is TRBV3-1 (or the pseudogene TRBV3-2), the J gene TRBJ1-1; 7 positions agree with TRBD1. The V gene's germline CDR1 is LGHDT and CDR2 YNNKEL (reference sequence). V lost 2 bases and J lost 5; bases outside the gene matches: 5. The CDR3 covers 14 residues.

The CDR3 DNA is TGTGCCAGCAGCCAAGACGGGCTGACCCAAGAGACCCAGTACTTC. It codes for CASSQDGLTQETQYF. The chain carries TRBV14 and TRBJ2-5; no firm D call. The CDR3 spans 15 residues. Germline CDR1 is SGHDN and CDR2 is FVKESK. The V end was cut by 0 bases, the J end by 1 base, with 9 bases between.

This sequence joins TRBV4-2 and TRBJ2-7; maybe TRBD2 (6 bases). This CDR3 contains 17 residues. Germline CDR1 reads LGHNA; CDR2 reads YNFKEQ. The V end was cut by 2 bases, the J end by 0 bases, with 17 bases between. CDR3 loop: CASSQSPGRGTSYEQYF. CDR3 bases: TGTGCCAGCAGCCAATCCCCCGGGCGGGGAACCTCCTACGAGCAGTACTTC.

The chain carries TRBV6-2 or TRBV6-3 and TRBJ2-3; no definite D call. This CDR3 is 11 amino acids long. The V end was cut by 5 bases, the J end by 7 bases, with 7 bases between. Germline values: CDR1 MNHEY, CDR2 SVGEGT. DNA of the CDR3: TGTGCCAGCAGTGCTATGAATACGCAGTATTTT. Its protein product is CASSAMNTQYF.

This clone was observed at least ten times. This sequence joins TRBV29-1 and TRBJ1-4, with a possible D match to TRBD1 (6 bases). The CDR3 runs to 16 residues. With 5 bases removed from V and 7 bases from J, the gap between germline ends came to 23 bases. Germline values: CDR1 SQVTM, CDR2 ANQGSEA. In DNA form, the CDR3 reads TGCAGCGTTAGTTCAGGGGCCAGTGCATTAAGTGAAAAACTGTTTTTT. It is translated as CSVSSGASALSEKLFF.

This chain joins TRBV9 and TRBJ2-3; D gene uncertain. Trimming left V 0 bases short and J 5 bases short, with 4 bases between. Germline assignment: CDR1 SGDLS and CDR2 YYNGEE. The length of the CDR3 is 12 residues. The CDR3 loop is CASSVEGDTQYF. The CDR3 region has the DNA TGTGCCAGCAGCGTAGAAGGAGATACGCAGTATTTT.

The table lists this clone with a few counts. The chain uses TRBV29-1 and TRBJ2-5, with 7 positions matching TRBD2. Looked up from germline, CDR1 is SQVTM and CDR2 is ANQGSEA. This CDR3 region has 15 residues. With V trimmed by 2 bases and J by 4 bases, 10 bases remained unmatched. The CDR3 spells CSVEIGSGGRETQYF. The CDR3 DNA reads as TGCAGCGTTGAAATTGGTTCAGGCGGGAGAGAGACCCAGTACTTC.

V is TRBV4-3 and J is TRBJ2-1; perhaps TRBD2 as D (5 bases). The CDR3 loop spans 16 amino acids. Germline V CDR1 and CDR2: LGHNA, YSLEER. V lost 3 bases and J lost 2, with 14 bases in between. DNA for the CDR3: TGCGCCAGCAGCCAGACGGGAACAGAAGCCTACAATGAGCAGTTCTTC. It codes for CASSQTGTEAYNEQFF.

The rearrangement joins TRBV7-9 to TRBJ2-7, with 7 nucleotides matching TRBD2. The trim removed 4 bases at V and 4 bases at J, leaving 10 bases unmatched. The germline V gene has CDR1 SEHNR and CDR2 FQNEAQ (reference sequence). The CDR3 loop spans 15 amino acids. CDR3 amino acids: CASSSSPGGVYEQYF. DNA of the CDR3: TGTGCCAGCAGCTCGTCGCCTGGGGGGGTGTACGAGCAGTACTTC.

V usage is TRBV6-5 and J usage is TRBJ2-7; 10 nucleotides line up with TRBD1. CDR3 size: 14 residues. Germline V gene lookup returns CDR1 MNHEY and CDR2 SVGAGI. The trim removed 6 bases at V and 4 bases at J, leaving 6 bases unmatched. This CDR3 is CASSPDRGRYEQYF. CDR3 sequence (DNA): TGTGCCAGCAGCCCCGACAGGGGGCGTTACGAGCAGTACTTC.

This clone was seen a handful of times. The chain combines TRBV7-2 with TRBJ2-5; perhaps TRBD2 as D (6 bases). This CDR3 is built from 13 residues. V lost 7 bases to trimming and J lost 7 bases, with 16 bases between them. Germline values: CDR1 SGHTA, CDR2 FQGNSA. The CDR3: CASTATSPGTQYF. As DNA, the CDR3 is TGTGCCAGCACCGCAACTAGCCCGGGGACCCAGTACTTC.

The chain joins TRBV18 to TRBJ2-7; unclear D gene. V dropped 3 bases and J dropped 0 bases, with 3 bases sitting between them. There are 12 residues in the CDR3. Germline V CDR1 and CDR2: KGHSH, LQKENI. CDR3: CASSPDSYEQYF. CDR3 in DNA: TGTGCCAGCTCACCTGACTCCTACGAGCAGTACTTC. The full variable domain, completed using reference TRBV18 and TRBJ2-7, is NAGVMQNPRHLVRRRGQEARLRCSPMKGHSHVYWYRQLPEEGLKFMVYLQKENIIDESGMPKERFSAEFPKEGPSILRIQQVVRGDSAAYFCASSPDSYEQYFGPGTRLTVT.

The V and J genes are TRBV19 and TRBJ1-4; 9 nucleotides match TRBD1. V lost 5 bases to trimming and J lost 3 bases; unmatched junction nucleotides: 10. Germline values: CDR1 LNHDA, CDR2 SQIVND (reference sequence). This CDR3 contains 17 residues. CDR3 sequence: CASSPGTGREANEKLFF. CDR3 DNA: TGTGCCAGTAGTCCCGGGACAGGGAGGGAAGCTAATGAAAAACTGTTTTTT.

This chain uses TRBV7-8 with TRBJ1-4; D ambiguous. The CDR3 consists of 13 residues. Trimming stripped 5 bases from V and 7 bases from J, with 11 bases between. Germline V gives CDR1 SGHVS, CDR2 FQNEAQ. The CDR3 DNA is TGTGCCAGCAGCAGGGCCGGCGGTGAAAAACTGTTTTTT. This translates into CASSRAGGEKLFF.

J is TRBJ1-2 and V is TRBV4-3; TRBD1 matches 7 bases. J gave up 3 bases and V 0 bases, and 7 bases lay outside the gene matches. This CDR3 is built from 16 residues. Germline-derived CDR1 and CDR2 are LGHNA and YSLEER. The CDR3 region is CASSQDMGTGDYGYTF. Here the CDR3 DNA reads TGCGCCAGCAGCCAAGATATGGGAACAGGGGACTATGGCTACACCTTC.

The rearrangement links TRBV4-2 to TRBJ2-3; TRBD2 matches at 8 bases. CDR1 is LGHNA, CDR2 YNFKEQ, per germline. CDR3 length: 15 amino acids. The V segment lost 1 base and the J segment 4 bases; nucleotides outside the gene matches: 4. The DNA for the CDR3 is TGTGCCAGCAGCCAAGTGAGCGGGAGCTCAGATACGCAGTATTTT. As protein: CASSQVSGSSDTQYF.

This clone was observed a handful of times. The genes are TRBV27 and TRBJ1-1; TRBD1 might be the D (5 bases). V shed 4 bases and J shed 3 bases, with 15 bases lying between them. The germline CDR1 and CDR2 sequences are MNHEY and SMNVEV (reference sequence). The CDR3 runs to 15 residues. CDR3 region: CASSSGRGGYTEAFF. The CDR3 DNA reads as TGTGCCAGCAGTTCGGGAAGGGGTGGGTACACTGAAGCTTTCTTT.

The CDR3 loop is CASSESGSPYEQYF. CDR3 sequence (DNA): TGTGCCAGCAGTGAAAGCGGGAGTCCCTACGAGCAGTACTTC. The chain employs TRBV2 and TRBJ2-7; TRBD2 matches 8 bases. Germline-derived CDR1 and CDR2 are SNHLY and FYNNEI. V lost 2 bases, J lost 2 bases, and 2 bases stayed unmatched. The CDR3 covers 14 residues.

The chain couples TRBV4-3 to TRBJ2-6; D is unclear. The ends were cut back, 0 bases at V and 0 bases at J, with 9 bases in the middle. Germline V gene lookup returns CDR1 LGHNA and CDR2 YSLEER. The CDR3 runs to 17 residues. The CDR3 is CASSQEWGTSGANVLTF. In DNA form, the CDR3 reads TGCGCCAGCAGCCAAGAATGGGGAACCTCTGGGGCCAACGTCCTGACTTTC.

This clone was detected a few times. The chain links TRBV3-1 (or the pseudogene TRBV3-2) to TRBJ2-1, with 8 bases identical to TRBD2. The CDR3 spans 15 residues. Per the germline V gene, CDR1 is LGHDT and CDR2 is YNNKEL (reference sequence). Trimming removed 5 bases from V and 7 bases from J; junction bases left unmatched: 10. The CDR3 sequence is CASSESGRGWNEQFF. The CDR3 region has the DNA TGTGCCAGCAGCGAAAGCGGGAGAGGTTGGAATGAGCAGTTCTTC.

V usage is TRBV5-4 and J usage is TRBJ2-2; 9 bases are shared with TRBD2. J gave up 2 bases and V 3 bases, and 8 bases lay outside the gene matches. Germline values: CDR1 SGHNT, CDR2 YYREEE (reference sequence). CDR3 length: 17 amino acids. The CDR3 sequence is CASSSLVTSGNTGELFF. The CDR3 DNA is TGTGCCAGCAGCTCTCTCGTGACTAGCGGAAACACCGGGGAGCTGTTTTTT.

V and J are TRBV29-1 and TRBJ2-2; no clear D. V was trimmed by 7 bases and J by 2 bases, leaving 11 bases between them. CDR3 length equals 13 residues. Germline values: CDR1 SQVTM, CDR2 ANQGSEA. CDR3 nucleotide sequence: TGCAGCGGTTCCGGGTCTAACACCGGGGAGCTGTTTTTT. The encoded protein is CSGSGSNTGELFF.